These 2 T cell receptor beta chains came from one sample sequenced in a study of shared clonotypes between healthy human individuals. Produced via immunoSEQ multiplex PCR; TCRdb's table is partial and in-frame only. The sample includes about a million clones, approximately 77% of them seen just once. The specimen sequenced was memory CD4+ T cells from PBMCs. Indicated subset: CD45RA-negative fraction. The receptors here all came from a man younger than 35 in good health. Some clones in this sample may be carry-over from other donors' samples.

In this sample, this clone turned up once. V gene TRBV28 combines with J gene TRBJ2-7; 9 bases are shared with TRBD2. The CDR3 is 14 amino acids. The V gene's germline CDR1 is MDHEN and CDR2 SYDVKM. J was trimmed by 9 bases and V by 7 bases; bases with no gene match: 13. CDR3 sequence reads: CASMSGLAFTRQYF. The DNA for the CDR3 is TGTGCCAGCATGTCCGGACTAGCGTTCACCAGGCAGTACTTC.

The rearrangement links TRBV30 to TRBJ2-1, with TRBD1 matching 8 bases. The length of the CDR3 is 12 residues. J was trimmed by 5 bases and V by 5 bases; bases with no gene match: 2. Germline CDR1 and CDR2: GTSNPN and SVGIG (reference sequence). CDR3: CAWGQGNNEQFF. CDR3 sequence (DNA): TGTGCCTGGGGACAGGGAAACAATGAGCAGTTCTTC.